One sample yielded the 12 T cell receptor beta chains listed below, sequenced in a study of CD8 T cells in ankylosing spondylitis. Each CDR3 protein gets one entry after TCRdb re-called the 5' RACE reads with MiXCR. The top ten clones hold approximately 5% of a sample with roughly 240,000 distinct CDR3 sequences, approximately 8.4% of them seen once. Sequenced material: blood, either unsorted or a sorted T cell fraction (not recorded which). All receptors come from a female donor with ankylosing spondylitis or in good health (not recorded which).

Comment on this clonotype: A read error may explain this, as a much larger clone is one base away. CDR3 nucleotides: TGCAGCCCAAGCGACGGGAAAAATGAGCAGTTCTTC. This sequence encodes CSPSDGKNEQFF. The rearrangement joins TRBV29-1 to TRBJ2-1; TRBD2 might be the D (5 bases). Germline CDR1 and CDR2: SQVTM and ANQGSEA. The CDR3 is 12 amino acids. The V gene lost 8 bases and the J gene lost 7 bases, with 15 bases spanning the gap.

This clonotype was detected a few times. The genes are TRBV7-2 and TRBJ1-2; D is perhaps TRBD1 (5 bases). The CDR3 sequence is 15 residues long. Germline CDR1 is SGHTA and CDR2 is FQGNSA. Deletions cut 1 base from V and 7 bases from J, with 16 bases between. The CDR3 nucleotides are TGTGCCAGCAGCTTAGTTGGAGGGGCCGAGCGTGGCTACACCTTC. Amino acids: CASSLVGGAERGYTF.

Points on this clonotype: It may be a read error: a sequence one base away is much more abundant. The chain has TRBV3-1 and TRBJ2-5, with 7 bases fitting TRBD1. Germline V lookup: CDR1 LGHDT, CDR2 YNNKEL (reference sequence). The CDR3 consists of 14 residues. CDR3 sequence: CASRRQGFQESQYF. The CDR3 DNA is TGTGCCAGCAGAAGACAGGGATTCCAAGAGTCCCAGTACTTC.

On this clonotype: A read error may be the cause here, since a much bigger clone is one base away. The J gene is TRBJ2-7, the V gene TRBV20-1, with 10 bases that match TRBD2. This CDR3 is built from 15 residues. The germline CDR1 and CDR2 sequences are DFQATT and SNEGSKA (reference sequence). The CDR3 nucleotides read TGCAGTGCTAGAGACGGACTAGCGGCCGGCGACGAGCAGTGCTTC. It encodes CSARDGLAAGDEQCF.

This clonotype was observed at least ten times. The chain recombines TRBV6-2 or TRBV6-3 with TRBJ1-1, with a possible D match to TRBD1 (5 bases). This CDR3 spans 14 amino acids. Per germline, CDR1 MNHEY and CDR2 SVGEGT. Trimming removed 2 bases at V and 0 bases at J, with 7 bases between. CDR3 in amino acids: CASSYRGMNTEAFF. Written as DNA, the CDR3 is TGTGCCAGCAGTTACAGGGGCATGAACACTGAAGCTTTCTTT.

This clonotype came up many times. CDR3 nucleotides: TGTGCCAGCAGCTTGTTTAGCGATCCGAACACCGGGGAGCTGTTTTTT. Encoded protein: CASSLFSDPNTGELFF. The V call is TRBV5-5, the J call TRBJ2-2, with D possibly being TRBD2 (5 bases). Germline V gene data show CDR1 as SGHKS and CDR2 as YYEKEE (reference sequence). V was pared by 1 base and J by 0 bases, with 10 bases between. The CDR3 contains 16 residues.

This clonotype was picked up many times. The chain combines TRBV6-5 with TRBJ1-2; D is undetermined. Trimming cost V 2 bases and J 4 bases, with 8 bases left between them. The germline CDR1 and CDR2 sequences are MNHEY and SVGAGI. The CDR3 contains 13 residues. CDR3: CASSYQARYGYTF. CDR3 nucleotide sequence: TGTGCCAGCAGTTACCAGGCGCGCTATGGCTACACCTTC.

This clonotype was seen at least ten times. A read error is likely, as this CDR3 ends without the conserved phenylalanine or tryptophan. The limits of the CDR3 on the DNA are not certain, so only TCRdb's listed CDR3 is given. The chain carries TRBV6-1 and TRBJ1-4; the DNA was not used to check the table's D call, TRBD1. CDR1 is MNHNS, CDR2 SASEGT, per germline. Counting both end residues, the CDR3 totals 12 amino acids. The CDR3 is CASSELGDTIVV.

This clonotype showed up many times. The CDR3 DNA follows: TGTGCCAGCAGTAACAGGGGATGGGATACGCAGTATTTT. It is translated as CASSNRGWDTQYF. The chain carries TRBV28 and TRBJ2-3; 7 positions match TRBD1. This CDR3 has 13 residues. CDR1 is MDHEN and CDR2 is SYDVKM in the germline V gene. The trim removed 5 bases at V and 6 bases at J, leaving 5 bases unmatched.

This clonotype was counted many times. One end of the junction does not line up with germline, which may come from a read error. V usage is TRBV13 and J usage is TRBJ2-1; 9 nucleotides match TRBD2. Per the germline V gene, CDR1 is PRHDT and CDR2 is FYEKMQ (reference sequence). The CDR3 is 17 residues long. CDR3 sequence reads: CASSIGTSRFSYNEQFF. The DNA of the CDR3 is TGTGCCAGCAGCATAGGGACTAGCCGATTCTCCTACAATGAGCAGTTCTTC.

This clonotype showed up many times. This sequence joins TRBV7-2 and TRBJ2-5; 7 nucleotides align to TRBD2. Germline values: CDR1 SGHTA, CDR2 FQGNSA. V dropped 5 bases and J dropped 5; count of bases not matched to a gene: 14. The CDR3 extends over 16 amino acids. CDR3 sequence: CASSPPGLAGMETQYF. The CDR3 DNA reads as TGTGCCAGCAGCCCACCCGGATTAGCGGGTATGGAGACCCAGTACTTC.

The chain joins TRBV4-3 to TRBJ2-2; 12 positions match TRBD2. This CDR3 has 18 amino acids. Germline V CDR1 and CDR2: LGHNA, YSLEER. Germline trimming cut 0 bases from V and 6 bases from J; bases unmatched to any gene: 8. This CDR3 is CASSQDRPTSGSPGELFF. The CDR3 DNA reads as TGCGCCAGCAGCCAAGATAGGCCGACTAGCGGGAGCCCCGGGGAGCTGTTTTTT.